The next 23 T cell receptor beta chains were all read from a single sample in a study of blood T cells in healthy people across ages. The second PCR ran roughly 7 to 11 cycles with a sample-barcoded 5' primer and J-beta primers. Each CDR3 protein gets one entry after TCRdb re-called the 5' RACE reads with MiXCR. The sample includes 1.5 million or so distinct CDR3 sequences, roughly 40% of them seen just once. Input material: blood. The receptors derive from a woman under 30 in good health.

The sample holds a few counts of this clonotype. The chain couples TRBV27 to TRBJ2-1; TRBD2 might be the D (5 bases). Deletions cut 5 bases from V and 6 bases from J, with 11 bases between. Germline CDR1 reads MNHEY; CDR2 reads SMNVEV (reference sequence). The CDR3 spans 13 residues. As DNA, the CDR3 is TGTGCCAGCAGTGTATTGCGGGTCAATGAGCAGTTCTTC. This encodes CASSVLRVNEQFF.

This clonotype came up a few times. The rearrangement joins TRBV5-1 to TRBJ2-1; D perhaps matches TRBD2 (6 bases). Trimming removed 3 bases at V and 6 bases at J, with 19 bases between. The CDR3 runs to 16 residues. Germline V gives CDR1 SGHRS, CDR2 YFSETQ. The CDR3 nucleotides are TGCGCCAGCAGCTCGTCGTATGGCGGGACCGCCAATGAGCAGTTCTTC. Protein sequence: CASSSSYGGTANEQFF.

The chain recombines TRBV7-2 with TRBJ2-6; the match to TRBD1 covers 9 bases. This CDR3 has 14 residues. The ends lost 6 bases at V and 14 bases at J; junction bases unmatched: 11. CDR1 and CDR2 from the germline V gene are SGHTA and FQGNSA. As DNA, the CDR3 is TGTGCCAGCAGTTCGGCCGACAGGGGGAGGATCCTGACTTTC. Amino acids: CASSSADRGRILTF.

Written as DNA, the CDR3 is TGCAGCGTTCGCCCCGGGGGTGAAGCTTTCTTT. This translates into CSVRPGGEAFF. The rearrangement uses TRBV29-1 and TRBJ1-1; possibly TRBD1 for D (5 bases). The CDR3 totals 11 residues. Per germline, CDR1 SQVTM and CDR2 ANQGSEA. V was cut by 5 bases and J by 7 bases, with 11 bases left in between.

The rearrangement uses TRBV5-1 and TRBJ2-1, with 9 bases fitting TRBD2. The last part of the DNA fits TRBJ2-7 better; the J call may be wrong. CDR3 size: 16 residues. CDR1 and CDR2 from the germline V gene are SGHRS and YFSETQ. The CDR3 region is CASSRPAAGGSNEQYF. DNA for the CDR3: TGCGCCAGCAGCCGCCCGGCGGCGGGGGGGTCCAATGAGCAGTACTTC.

The chain employs TRBV28 and TRBJ2-5; perhaps TRBD1 as D (6 bases). This CDR3 contains 13 residues. V shed 4 bases and J shed 11 bases, with 17 bases lying between them. Germline lookup yields CDR1 MDHEN and CDR2 SYDVKM. The CDR3 is CASSSGQLFEQYF. The CDR3 DNA reads as TGTGCCAGCAGTTCCGGACAGCTCTTTGAGCAGTACTTC.

The chain is built from TRBV6-1 and TRBJ1-5, with D uncertain. The CDR3 totals 15 residues. Trimming took off 6 bases at V and 3 bases at J, with 15 bases between the two ends. CDR1 MNHNS and CDR2 SASEGT come from the germline V gene. The CDR3 sequence: CASREMTFSNQPQHF. CDR3 nucleotide sequence: TGTGCCAGCAGGGAGATGACGTTTTCCAATCAGCCCCAGCATTTT.

Remarks on this clonotype: One base away lies a much larger clone, so this may be a sequencing read error. CDR3 nucleotide sequence: TGTGCCGGCAGTGGGACTAGCGGAAGCGAGCAGTACTTC. It is translated as CAGSGTSGSEQYF. The chain joins TRBV12-3 or TRBV12-4 to TRBJ2-7; 11 bases map to TRBD2. This CDR3 region has 13 residues.

This clonotype was seen a handful of times. The rearrangement links TRBV7-2 to TRBJ1-5; D might be TRBD1 (6 bases). This CDR3 is 15 amino acids long. The V gene's germline CDR1 is SGHTA and CDR2 FQGNSA. Trimming pared 1 base from V and 7 bases from J, leaving 14 bases between. CDR3 protein: CASSLGWGARQPQHF. DNA for the CDR3: TGTGCCAGCAGCTTAGGTTGGGGGGCTCGACAGCCCCAGCATTTT.

On this clonotype itself: A read error is possible here, since a much larger clone lies one base away. The rearrangement joins TRBV7-9 to TRBJ2-7; D is undetermined. The V gene's germline CDR1 is SEHNR and CDR2 FQNEAQ (reference sequence). The CDR3 sequence is 10 residues long. The DNA for the CDR3 is TGTACCAGCAGCCGACATCCCCAGTACTTC. Translation gives CTSSRHPQYF.

The chain is built from TRBV14 and TRBJ1-2; TRBD1 might be the D (5 bases). Germline V gene data show CDR1 as SGHDN and CDR2 as FVKESK. This CDR3 is 13 amino acids long. Trimming took off 5 bases at V and 7 bases at J, with 14 bases between the two ends. For the CDR3, the DNA is TGTGCCAGCAGCGGACGGGGGGTGAGTGGCTACACCTTC. This gives the protein CASSGRGVSGYTF. The whole variable domain, filled in from reference TRBV14 and TRBJ1-2, reads EAGVTQFPSHSVIEKGQTVTLRCDPISGHDNLYWYRRVMGKEIKFLLHFVKESKQDESGMPNNRFLAERTGGTYSTLKVQPAELEDSGVYFCASSGRGVSGYTFGSGTRLTVV.

Note on this clonotype: Being one base from a much bigger clone, this may be a read error. The V and J genes are TRBV9 and TRBJ2-3; 12 bases agree with TRBD2. There are 16 residues in the CDR3. Losses at the gene ends were 3 bases for V and 2 bases for J; bases not matched to a gene: 4. Germline CDR1 is SGDLS and CDR2 is YYNGEE. The CDR3 nucleotides read TGTGCCAGCAGCGCAGGACTAGCGGGGTACACAGATACGCAGTATTTT. Protein sequence: CASSAGLAGYTDTQYF.

This clonotype was recorded at least ten times. This chain connects TRBV29-1 to TRBJ2-7; D is unclear. The CDR3 consists of 14 residues. V lost 1 base and J 4 bases, leaving 14 bases between the germline ends. The germline V gene has CDR1 SQVTM and CDR2 ANQGSEA. The CDR3 region is CSVEAGWSGYEQYF. In nucleotides, the CDR3 is TGCAGCGTTGAAGCAGGATGGTCCGGTTACGAGCAGTACTTC.

This clonotype appeared a few times. The V gene is TRBV7-2, the J gene TRBJ1-4, with 9 bases lining up with TRBD1. After removal of 2 bases from V and 8 bases from J, the junction contained 12 bases not matched to a gene. The CDR3 totals 17 residues. Germline CDR1 SGHTA, CDR2 FQGNSA. In nucleotides, the CDR3 is TGTGCCAGCAGCTTACGGACAGGGGCCGTCGGTGGGGAAAAACTGTTTTTT. This translates into CASSLRTGAVGGEKLFF.

This clonotype was detected only a few times. V gene TRBV12-3 or TRBV12-4 combines with J gene TRBJ1-3; no reliable D call. This CDR3 comprises 16 residues. Between the trimmed V and J ends, which lost 5 bases and 4 bases, there was a span of 18 bases. In DNA form, the CDR3 reads TGTGCCAGCAGTCCCCACAATCCGGGGTCCGGAAACACCATATATTTT. It specifies CASSPHNPGSGNTIYF.

V usage is TRBV20-1 and J usage is TRBJ2-7; 8 bases line up with TRBD1. With 3 bases clipped from V and 2 bases from J, the junction kept 3 bases outside the gene matches. This CDR3 spans 13 amino acids. Germline V CDR1 and CDR2: DFQATT, SNEGSKA (reference sequence). CDR3 sequence reads: CSASEQGAYEQYF. The CDR3 DNA reads as TGCAGTGCTAGTGAACAGGGGGCCTACGAGCAGTACTTC.

The chain carries TRBV7-2 and TRBJ2-7, with 9 nucleotides matching TRBD2. The CDR3 loop spans 16 amino acids. V trimming: 0 bases; J trimming: 7 bases; junction bases outside the gene matches: 10. Germline V gene sequence: CDR1 SGHTA, CDR2 FQGNSA. The CDR3 nucleotides are TGTGCCAGCAGCTTAGCGAGTCTAGCGGGAAACAATGAGCAGTACTTC. Protein: CASSLASLAGNNEQYF.

The chain couples TRBV3-1 to TRBJ2-7; perhaps TRBD2 as D (5 bases). The CDR3 loop spans 15 amino acids. Trimming removed 0 bases from V and 3 bases from J, with 12 bases in between. Germline V gene lookup returns CDR1 LGHDT and CDR2 YNNKEL (reference sequence). The CDR3 DNA follows: TGTGCCAGCAGCCAAGATATCGGTAGCGTCTACGAGCAGTACTTC. It translates to CASSQDIGSVYEQYF.

For this clonotype: A much larger clone differs from this one at a single base, so this may be a read error. This rearrangement joins TRBV12-3 or TRBV12-4 to TRBJ2-5, with D possibly being TRBD2 (6 bases). Trimming cost V 4 bases and J 11 bases, with 23 bases left between them. This CDR3 region has 15 residues. CDR3 coding DNA: TGTGCCAGCAGTTGCGGCCTCCGTCCCGGGGGTGAGCAGTACTTC. Translating it yields CASSCGLRPGGEQYF.

The sample holds one count of this clonotype. The J gene is TRBJ2-7, the V gene TRBV15; the D gene is possibly TRBD2 (6 bases). The V end was cut by 0 bases, the J end by 7 bases, with 19 bases between. The CDR3 is 16 residues long. Germline V gene data show CDR1 as LNHNV and CDR2 as YYDKDF (reference sequence). The CDR3 protein is CATSREGLAAYNEQYF. The CDR3, as DNA: TGTGCCACCAGCAGAGAGGGACTGGCCGCCTACAATGAGCAGTACTTC.

This chain joins TRBV20-1 and TRBJ2-2, with 9 bases lining up with TRBD2. The CDR3 totals 16 residues. Germline CDR1 and CDR2: DFQATT and SNEGSKA (reference sequence). V lost 0 bases to trimming and J lost 1 base; unmatched junction nucleotides: 3. The CDR3: CSARDPTSGNTGELFF. The CDR3 DNA is TGCAGTGCTAGAGACCCGACTAGCGGGAACACCGGGGAGCTGTTTTTT.

This clonotype came up many times. The J gene is TRBJ2-7, the V gene TRBV5-1; D may be TRBD1 (5 bases). Germline V CDR1 and CDR2: SGHRS, YFSETQ. The V and J ends lost 2 bases and 1 base respectively, with 7 bases between them. The CDR3 is 13 residues long. The CDR3 nucleotides are TGCGCCAGCAGCTTTCAGGGTTCCTACGAGCAGTACTTC. This codes for CASSFQGSYEQYF.

The chain couples TRBV29-1 to TRBJ1-5; D is undetermined. Trimming left V 5 bases short and J 9 bases short, with 11 bases between. This CDR3 spans 11 amino acids. CDR1 and CDR2 from the germline V gene are SQVTM and ANQGSEA. CDR3 sequence (DNA): TGCAGCGTTCCCCCGTCAGGGCCCCAGCATTTT. Translating gives CSVPPSGPQHF.